The rows below give T cell receptor beta chains drawn from one sample of a study of blood T cell repertoires in COVID-19. Assay: immunoSEQ multiplex PCR; the TCRdb copy retains only in-frame clones and omits some. This table holds tens of thousands of clones, over 75% found once. The sequenced sample was peripheral blood. The receptors come from a woman in her sixties or seventies with active COVID-19. CDR3s include the opening cysteine and the closing phenylalanine or tryptophan. A D gene is named only where the DNA matches it firmly.

CDR3aa	CDR3nt	j_gene	v_gene	d_gene
CATSDLPNGLAGVPRSSYEQYF	TGTGCCACCAGTGATTTGCCGAATGGTCTAGCGGGGGTACCCCGAAGCTCCTACGAGCAGTACTTC	TRBJ2-7	TRBV24-1	TRBD2
CASSPGQGRGTNEKLFF	TGTGCCAGCTCACCCGGACAGGGGAGAGGTACTAATGAAAAACTGTTTTTT	TRBJ1-4	TRBV18	TRBD1
CASSHTPPQGQFF	TGTGCCAGCAGCCATACCCCACCGCAGGGCCAGTTCTTC	TRBJ2-1	TRBV12-3/TRBV12-4	NA
CASSRETGASEQYF	TGTGCCAGCAGTCGGGAGACAGGGGCGAGCGAGCAGTACTTC	TRBJ2-7	TRBV7-9	TRBD1
CASSRVGTRGFSSETQYF	TGCGCCAGCAGCCGTGTAGGGACACGGGGATTTTCGTCGGAGACCCAGTACTTC	TRBJ2-5	TRBV5-1	NA
CASSATLSTEAFF	TGTGCCAGCAGTGCCACTCTCTCTACTGAAGCTTTCTTT	TRBJ1-1	TRBV2	NA
CASSLGGPETQYF	TGTGCCAGCAGTTTGGGAGGGCCAGAGACCCAGTACTTC	TRBJ2-5	TRBV27	TRBD2
CASIPDRASRGYTF	TGTGCCAGCATACCCGACAGGGCCTCGAGAGGCTACACCTTC	TRBJ1-2	TRBV6-7	TRBD1
CASRRDREDQPQHF	TGCGCCAGCAGACGGGACAGGGAGGATCAGCCCCAGCATTTT	TRBJ1-5	TRBV5-1	TRBD1
CASSVGTENSPLHF	TGTGCCAGCAGCGTAGGTACGGAGAATTCACCCCTCCACTTT	TRBJ1-6	TRBV9	NA
CASSYPRTSGGWETQYF	TGTGCCAGCAGTTACCCCCGGACTAGCGGGGGCTGGGAGACCCAGTACTTC	TRBJ2-5	TRBV6-7	TRBD2
CATTLYGQGMETQYF	TGTGCCACCACGCTTTATGGACAGGGGATGGAGACCCAGTACTTC	TRBJ2-5	TRBV6-5	TRBD1
CASSLERPRDTEAFF	TGTGCCAGCAGCTTAGAGCGGCCTCGGGACACTGAAGCTTTCTTT	TRBJ1-1	TRBV7-9	NA
CAMGRTNSPLHF	TGTGCCATGGGCAGAACAAATTCACCCCTCCACTTT	TRBJ1-6	TRBV9	NA
CASSQSGGGAAGELFF	TGTGCCAGCAGCCAATCAGGCGGGGGGGCCGCCGGGGAGCTGTTTTTT	TRBJ2-2	TRBV3-1/TRBV3-2	TRBD2
CASSSWGENTEAFF	TGCGCCAGCAGCTCCTGGGGGGAGAACACTGAAGCTTTCTTT	TRBJ1-1	TRBV5-1	NA